The following is a TCR beta chain sequence with its context. Antigen: not known. Germline V gives CDR1 DFQATT, CDR2 SNEGSKA (reference sequence). The CDR3 is 12 amino acids. V was pared by 7 bases and J by 3 bases, with 9 bases between. This specimen belongs to a study of T cell repertoires in cytomegalovirus infection. Overall study: CMV epitopes, recently identified HLA-C-restricted and well-studied HLA-B-restricted, were used. Public TCR beta signature analysis indicated the presence of both CMV infection and matching HLA type.

TCRdb redid the calling of the reads with MiXCR, one entry per CDR3 protein. This table holds 680,000 or so distinct CDR3 sequences, around 31% found once. Findings and limits, study-wide: Dominating the ex vivo response were TCR beta clonotypes that were CMV-specific and HLA-C-restricted.

Here the sequenced sample was cultured PBMCs, taken from culture after CMV antigen stimulation. The source is a human donor in good health (CMV status not recorded). Some clones in this sample may be carry-over from other donors' samples. This chain links TRBV20-1 with TRBJ2-2; no firm D call. The CDR3 sequence: CSVGLHTGELFF. DNA for the CDR3: TGCAGTGTAGGCTTGCACACCGGGGAGCTGTTTTTT.